This T cell receptor beta chain was sequenced during a study of T cell changes during pregnancy in multiple sclerosis. Sequencing used immunoSEQ multiplex PCR; TCRdb keeps in-frame clones, though not all of them. This sample has under 70,000 clones, with approximately 91% found just once. Germline CDR1 is SNHLY and CDR2 is FYNNEI. V lost 1 base to trimming and J lost 2 bases, with 5 bases between them. The CDR3 is 13 amino acids. The chain joins TRBV2 to TRBJ1-1; no firm D call. This specimen consisted of peripheral blood, obtained in the second trimester of pregnancy. This clonotype was sampled from a female donor with multiple sclerosis, enrolled in a pregnancy study. The CDR3 here is CASSEGANTEAFF. For the CDR3, the DNA is TGTGCCAGCAGTGAAGGCGCTAACACTGAAGCTTTCTTT.